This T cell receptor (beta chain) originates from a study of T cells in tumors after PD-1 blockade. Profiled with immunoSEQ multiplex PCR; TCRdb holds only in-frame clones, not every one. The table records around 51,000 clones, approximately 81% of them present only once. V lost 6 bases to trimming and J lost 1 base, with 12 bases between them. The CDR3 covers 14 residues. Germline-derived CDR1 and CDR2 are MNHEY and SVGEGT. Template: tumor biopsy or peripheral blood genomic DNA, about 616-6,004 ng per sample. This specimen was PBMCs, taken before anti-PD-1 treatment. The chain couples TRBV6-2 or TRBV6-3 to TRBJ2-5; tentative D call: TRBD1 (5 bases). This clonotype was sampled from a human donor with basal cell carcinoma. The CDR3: CASSSTAIQETQYF. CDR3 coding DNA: TGTGCCAGCAGCTCGACAGCAATCCAAGAGACCCAGTACTTC.